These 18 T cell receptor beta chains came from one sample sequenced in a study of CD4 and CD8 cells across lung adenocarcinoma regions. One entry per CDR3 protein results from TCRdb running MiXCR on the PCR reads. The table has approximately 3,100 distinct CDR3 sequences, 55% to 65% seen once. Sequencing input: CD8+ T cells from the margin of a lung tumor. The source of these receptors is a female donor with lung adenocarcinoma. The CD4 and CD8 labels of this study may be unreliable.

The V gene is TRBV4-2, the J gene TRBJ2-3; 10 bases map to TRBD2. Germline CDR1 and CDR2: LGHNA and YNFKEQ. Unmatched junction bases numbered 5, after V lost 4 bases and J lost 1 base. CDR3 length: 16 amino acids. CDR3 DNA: TGTGCCAGCAGCCCTGTAGCGGGGGGCGGCACAGATACGCAGTATTTT. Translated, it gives CASSPVAGGGTDTQYF.

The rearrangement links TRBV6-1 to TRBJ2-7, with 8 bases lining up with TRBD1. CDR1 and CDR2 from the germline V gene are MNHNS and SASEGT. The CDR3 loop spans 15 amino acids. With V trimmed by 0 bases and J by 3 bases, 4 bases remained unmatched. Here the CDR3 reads CASSEAGRGRYEQYF. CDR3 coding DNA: TGTGCCAGCAGTGAAGCGGGCAGGGGGCGCTACGAGCAGTACTTC.

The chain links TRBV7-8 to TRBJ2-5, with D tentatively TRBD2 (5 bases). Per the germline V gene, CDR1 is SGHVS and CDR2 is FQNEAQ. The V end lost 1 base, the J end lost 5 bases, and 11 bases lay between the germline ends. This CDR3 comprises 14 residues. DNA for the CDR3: TGTGCCAGCAGCTTAGAGCGCGGCGGGGAGACCCAGTACTTC. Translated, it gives CASSLERGGETQYF.

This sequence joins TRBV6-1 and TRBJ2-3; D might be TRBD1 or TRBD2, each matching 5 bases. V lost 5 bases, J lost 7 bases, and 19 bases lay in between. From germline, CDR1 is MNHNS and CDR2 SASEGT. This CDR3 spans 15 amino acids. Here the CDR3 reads CASSPGRIHSNTQYF. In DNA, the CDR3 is TGTGCCAGCAGTCCGGGACGGATACACTCAAATACGCAGTATTTT.

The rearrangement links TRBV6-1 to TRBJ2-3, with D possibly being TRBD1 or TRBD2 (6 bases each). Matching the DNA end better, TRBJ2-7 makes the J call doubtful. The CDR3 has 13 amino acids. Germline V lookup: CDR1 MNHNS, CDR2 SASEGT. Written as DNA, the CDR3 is TGTGCCAGCACCCGGGGGCTGCAAGATACGCAGTACTTC. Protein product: CASTRGLQDTQYF.

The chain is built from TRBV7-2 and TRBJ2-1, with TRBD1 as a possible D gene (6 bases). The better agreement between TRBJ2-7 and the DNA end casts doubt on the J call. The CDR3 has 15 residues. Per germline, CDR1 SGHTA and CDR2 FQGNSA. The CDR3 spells CASSLVEQGIYEQYF. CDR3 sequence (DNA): TGTGCCAGCAGCTTAGTAGAACAGGGTATCTACGAGCAGTACTTC.

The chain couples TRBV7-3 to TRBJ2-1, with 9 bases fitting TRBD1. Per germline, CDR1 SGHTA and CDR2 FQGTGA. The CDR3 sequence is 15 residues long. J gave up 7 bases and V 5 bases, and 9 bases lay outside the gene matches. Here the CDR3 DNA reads TGTGCCAGCAGCCCTACAGGGGGCGCGGGGAATGAGCAGTTCTTC. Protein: CASSPTGGAGNEQFF.

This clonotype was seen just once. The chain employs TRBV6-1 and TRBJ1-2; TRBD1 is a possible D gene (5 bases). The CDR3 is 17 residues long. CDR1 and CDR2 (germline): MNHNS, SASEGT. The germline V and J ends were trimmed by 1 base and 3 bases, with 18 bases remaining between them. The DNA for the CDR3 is TGTGCCAGCAGTGAAGGCGGAGGGGCGTCCTCCTACTATGGCTACACCTTC. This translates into CASSEGGGASSYYGYTF.

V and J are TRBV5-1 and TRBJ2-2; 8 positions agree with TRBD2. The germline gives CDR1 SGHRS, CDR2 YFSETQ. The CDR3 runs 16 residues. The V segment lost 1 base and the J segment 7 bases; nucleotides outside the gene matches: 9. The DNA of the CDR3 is TGCGCCAGCAGCTTGTGGGACGGGGGGGCCGTCGGGGAGCTGTTTTTT. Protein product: CASSLWDGGAVGELFF.

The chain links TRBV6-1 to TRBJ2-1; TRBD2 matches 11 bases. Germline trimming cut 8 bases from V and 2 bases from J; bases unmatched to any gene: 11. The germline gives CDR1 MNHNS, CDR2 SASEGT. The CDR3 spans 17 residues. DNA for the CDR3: TGTGCCAGCGTGCCCGGGACTAGCGGACCTACCTACAATGAGCAGTTCTTC. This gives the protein CASVPGTSGPTYNEQFF.

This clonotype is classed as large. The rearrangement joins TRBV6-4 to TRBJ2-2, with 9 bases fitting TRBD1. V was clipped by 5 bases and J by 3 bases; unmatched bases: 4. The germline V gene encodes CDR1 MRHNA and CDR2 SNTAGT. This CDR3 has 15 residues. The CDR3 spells CASSSRQGDTGELFF. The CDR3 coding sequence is TGTGCCAGCAGTTCGAGACAGGGGGACACCGGGGAGCTGTTTTTT.

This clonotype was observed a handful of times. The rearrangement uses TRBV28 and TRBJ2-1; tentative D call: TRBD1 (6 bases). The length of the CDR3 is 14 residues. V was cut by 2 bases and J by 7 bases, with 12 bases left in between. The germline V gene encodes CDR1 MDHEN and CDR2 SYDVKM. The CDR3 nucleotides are TGTGCCAGCAGTTTAGGCAGGGGAAGGAATGAGCAGTTCTTC. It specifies CASSLGRGRNEQFF. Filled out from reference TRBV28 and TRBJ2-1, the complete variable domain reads DVKVTQSSRYLVKRTGEKVFLECVQDMDHENMFWYRQDPGLGLRLIYFSYDVKMKEKGDIPEGYSVSREKKERFSLILESASTNQTSMYLCASSLGRGRNEQFFGPGTRLTVL.

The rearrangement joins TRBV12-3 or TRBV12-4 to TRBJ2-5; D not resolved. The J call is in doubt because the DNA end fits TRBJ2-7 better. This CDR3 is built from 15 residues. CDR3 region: CASSKKAGDLYEQYF. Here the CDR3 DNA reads TGTGCCAGCAGTAAAAAGGCAGGTGACCTCTACGAGCAGTACTTC.

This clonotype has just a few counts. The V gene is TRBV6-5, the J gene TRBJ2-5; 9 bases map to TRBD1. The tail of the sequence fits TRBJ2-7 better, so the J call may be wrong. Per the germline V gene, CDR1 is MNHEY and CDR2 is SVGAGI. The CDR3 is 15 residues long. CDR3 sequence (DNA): TGTGCCAGCAGTTACTCCGGGACAGGGCCCTACGAGCAGTACTTC. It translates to CASSYSGTGPYEQYF.

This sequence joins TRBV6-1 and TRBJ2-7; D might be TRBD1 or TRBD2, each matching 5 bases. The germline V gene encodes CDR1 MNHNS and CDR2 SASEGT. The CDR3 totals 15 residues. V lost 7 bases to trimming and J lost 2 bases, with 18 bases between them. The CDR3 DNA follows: TGTGCCAGCACGCCGGGCAGGGTGACTACCTACGAGCAGTACTTC. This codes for CASTPGRVTTYEQYF.

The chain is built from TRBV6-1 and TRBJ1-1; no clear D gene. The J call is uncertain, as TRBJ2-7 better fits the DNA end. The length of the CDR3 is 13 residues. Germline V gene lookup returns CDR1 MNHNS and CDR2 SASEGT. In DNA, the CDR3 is TGTGCCAGCAGCGATGACGGCCCCTACGAGCAGTACTTC. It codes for CASSDDGPYEQYF.

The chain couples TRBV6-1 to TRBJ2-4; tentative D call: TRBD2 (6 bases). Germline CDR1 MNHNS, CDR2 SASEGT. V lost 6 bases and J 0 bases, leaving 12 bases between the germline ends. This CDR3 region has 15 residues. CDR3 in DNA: TGTGCCAGCAGCGCGGGGCTAGCAGCCAAAAACATTCAGTACTTC. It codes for CASSAGLAAKNIQYF.

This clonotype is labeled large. The DNA for the CDR3 is TGCGCCAGCAGTGAGTCGGGTTTAGGCACAGATACGCAGTATTTT. Protein: CASSESGLGTDTQYF. V gene TRBV10-1 combines with J gene TRBJ2-3; D gene uncertain. Trimming took off 0 bases at V and 1 base at J, with 8 bases between the two ends. The CDR3 has 15 residues. CDR1 and CDR2 (germline): WNHNN, SYGVQD (reference sequence).